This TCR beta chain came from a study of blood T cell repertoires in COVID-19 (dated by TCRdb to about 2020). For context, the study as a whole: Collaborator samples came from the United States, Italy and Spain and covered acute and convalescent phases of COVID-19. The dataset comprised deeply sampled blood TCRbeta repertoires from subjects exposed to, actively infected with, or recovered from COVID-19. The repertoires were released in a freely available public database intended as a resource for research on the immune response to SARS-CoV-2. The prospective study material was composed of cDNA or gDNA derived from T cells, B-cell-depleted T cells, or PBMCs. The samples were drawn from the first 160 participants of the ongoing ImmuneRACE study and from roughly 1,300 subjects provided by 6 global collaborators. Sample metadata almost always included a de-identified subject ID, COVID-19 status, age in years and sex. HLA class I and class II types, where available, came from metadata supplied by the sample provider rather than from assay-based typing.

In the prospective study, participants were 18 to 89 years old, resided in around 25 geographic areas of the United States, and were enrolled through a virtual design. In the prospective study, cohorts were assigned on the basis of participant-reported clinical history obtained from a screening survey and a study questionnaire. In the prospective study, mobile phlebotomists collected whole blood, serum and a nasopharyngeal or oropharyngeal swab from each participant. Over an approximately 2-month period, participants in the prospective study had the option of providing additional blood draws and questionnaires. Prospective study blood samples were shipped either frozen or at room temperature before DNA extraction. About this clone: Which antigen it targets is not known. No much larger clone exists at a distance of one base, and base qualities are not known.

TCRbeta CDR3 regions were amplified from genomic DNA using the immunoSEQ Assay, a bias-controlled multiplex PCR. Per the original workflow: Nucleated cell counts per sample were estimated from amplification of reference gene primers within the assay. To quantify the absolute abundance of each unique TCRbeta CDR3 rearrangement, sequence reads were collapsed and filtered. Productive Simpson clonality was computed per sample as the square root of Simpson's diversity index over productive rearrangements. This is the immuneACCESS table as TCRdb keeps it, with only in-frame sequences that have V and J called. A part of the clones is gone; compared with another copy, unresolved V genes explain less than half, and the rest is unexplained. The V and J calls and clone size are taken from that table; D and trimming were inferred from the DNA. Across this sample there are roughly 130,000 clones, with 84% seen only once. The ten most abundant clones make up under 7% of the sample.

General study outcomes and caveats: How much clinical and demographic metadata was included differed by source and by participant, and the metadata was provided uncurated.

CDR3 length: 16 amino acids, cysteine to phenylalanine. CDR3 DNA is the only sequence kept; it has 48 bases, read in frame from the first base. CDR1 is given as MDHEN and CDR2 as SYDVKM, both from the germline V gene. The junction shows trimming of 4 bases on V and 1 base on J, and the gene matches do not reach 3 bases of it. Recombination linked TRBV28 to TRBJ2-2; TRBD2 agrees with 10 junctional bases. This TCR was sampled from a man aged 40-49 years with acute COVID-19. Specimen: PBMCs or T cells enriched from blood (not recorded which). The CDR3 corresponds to CASSYGLAVNTGELFF. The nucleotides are TGTGCCAGCAGTTACGGACTAGCGGTGAACACCGGGGAGCTGTTTTTT. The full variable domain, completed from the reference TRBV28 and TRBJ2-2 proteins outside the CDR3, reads DVKVTQSSRYLVKRTGEKVFLECVQDMDHENMFWYRQDPGLGLRLIYFSYDVKMKEKGDIPEGYSVSREKKERFSLILESASTNQTSMYLCASSYGLAVNTGELFFGEGSRLTVL.